This record looks at one T cell receptor (beta chain) sequence and its context. Its antigen is undetermined. The data stem from a study of shared clonotypes between healthy human individuals. Study summary: Participating donors consisted of two women and a few men aged 18 to 49. Each donor had three CD4 naive, three CD4 memory, two CD8 naive and one CD8 memory plate.

The authors divided CD4+ cells into CD45RA+ naive and CD45RA-negative memory subsets. Whole-study results and caveats: Tissue TCR repertoires likely differ from these blood-only repertoires.

Data came from immunoSEQ multiplex PCR; TCRdb stores just in-frame clones and leaves some out. The table shows approximately 2.1 million clones, with approximately 95% occurring only once. The sequencing sample was made of naive CD4+ T cells from PBMCs. The subset was: CD45RA+ positively selected. This sequence was found in a man aged 18-30 years in good health. Some clones in this sample may be carry-over from other donors' samples.

The CDR3, as DNA: TGTGCCAGCAGCTTAGCGTCTGGAGCGGGAATATACAATGAGCAGTTCTTC. Translation gives CASSLASGAGIYNEQFF. This chain links TRBV7-9 with TRBJ2-1, with 7 nucleotides matching TRBD2. Germline lookup yields CDR1 SEHNR and CDR2 FQNEAQ (reference sequence). V lost 0 bases to trimming and J lost 4 bases; unmatched junction nucleotides: 9. The CDR3 consists of 17 residues.